This TCR beta chain comes out of a study of resident and recirculating memory T cells in vitiligo. Study-level points and caveats: Clonality differed among vitiligo lesions, with no unique dominant clone.

In regard to this clone: Its antigen remains unknown.

The method was immunoSEQ multiplex PCR; TCRdb's version includes in-frame clones alone and lacks a portion of them. This sample has tens of thousands of clones; 80% to 95% occur once, and the top ten carry 4.9%. Anyone treated within the previous three months was excluded. This TCR derives from a male donor with vitiligo. Input material: blood.

The CDR3 DNA reads TGTGCCATCAGTGACCCTCGGGACAACTCCTACGAGCAGTACTTC. Residues: CAISDPRDNSYEQYF. V usage is TRBV10-3 and J usage is TRBJ2-7; TRBD1 is a possible D gene (6 bases). CDR1 and CDR2 (germline): ENHRY, SYGVKD. The V gene lost 3 bases and the J gene lost 0 bases, with 12 bases spanning the gap. CDR3 size: 15 residues.